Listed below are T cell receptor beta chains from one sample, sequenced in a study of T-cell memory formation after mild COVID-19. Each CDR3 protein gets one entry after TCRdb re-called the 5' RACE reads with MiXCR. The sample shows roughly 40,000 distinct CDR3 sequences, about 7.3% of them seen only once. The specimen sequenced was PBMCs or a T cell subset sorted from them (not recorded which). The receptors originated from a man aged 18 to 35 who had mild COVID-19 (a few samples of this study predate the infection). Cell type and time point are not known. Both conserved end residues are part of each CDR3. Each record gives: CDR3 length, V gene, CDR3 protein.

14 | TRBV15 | CATSRDTMNTEAFF
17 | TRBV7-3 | CASSLSPLGFSGNEQFF
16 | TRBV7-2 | CASSLVSSGGAGEQFF
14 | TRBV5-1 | CASAEQGDQETQYF
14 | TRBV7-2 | CASSLNAPGNTIYF
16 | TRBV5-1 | CASSYGQSGYNSPLHF
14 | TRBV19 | CASSPGGRNQPQHF
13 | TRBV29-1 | CSAEGGPGTEAFF
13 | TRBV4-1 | CASSLHEGTEAFF
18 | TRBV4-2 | CASSLVGGDREGYYGYTF
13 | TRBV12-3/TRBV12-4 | CASSYLAEETQYF
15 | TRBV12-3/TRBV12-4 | CASSSLGQGSYGYTF
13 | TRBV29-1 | CSVVFGRNTEAFF
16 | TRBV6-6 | CASRPLGQGGTGELFF
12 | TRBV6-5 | CASSSISGGYTF
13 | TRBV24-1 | CATSDGTHSEAFF
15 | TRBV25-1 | CASTLSEASGNTIYF
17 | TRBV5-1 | CASSLTLSGGHTDTQYF
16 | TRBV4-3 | CASSQDRRTGVETQYF
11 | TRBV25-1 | CASSERDTQYF
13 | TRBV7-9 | CASSLARVNEQFF
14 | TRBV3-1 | CASSRGTANTEAFF
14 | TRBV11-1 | CASSLAVPTDTQYF
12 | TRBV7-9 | CASSLYLTEAFF
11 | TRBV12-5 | CASGTADTQYF
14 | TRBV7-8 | CASSSPGGHTEAFF
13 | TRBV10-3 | CAISLGANYGYTF
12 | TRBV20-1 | CSAEWSTDTQYF
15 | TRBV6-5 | CASSDIRQVGTEAFF
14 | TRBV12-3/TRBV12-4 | CASSPTGKGTEAFF
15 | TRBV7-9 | CASSARGTANTEAFF
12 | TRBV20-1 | CSATGQGETQYF
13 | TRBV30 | CAWSVQGVETQYF
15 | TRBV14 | CASSQIQGSYNEQFF
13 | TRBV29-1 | CSATGAPNTEAFF
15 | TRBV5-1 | CASSAGGFGANVLTF
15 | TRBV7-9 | CASSYSGGPTDTQYF
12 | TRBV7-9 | CASRPTDSPLHF
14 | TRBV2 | CASSQDRGRYGYTF